The rows below give T cell receptor beta chains drawn from one sample of a study of response to subunit inactivated influenza vaccine. TCRdb re-called the RT-PCR reads with MiXCR, one entry per CDR3 protein. The sample records a few hundred thousand distinct CDR3 sequences, 12% to 15% being singletons. The material was PBMCs from blood, obtained 12 days after vaccination. These receptors originate from a middle-aged man who received an inactivated influenza vaccine. The CDR3 runs from the conserved cysteine through the conserved F or W. A D gene is named only where the DNA matches it firmly. Not all rows give a size; the values are once, few, many and, for expanded clones, a class.

D gene	CDR3 length	V gene	J gene	clone size	CDR3 protein	CDR3 DNA
NA	13	TRBV20-1	TRBJ1-1	NA	CSARVEGRNSAFF	TGCAGTGCTAGAGTCGAAGGTAGGAACTCAGCTTTCTTT
NA	14	TRBV6-5	TRBJ2-1	NA	CASSYWGPGNEQFF	TGTGCCAGCAGTTACTGGGGGCCAGGAAACGAGCAGTTCTTC
TRBD2	14	TRBV7-9	TRBJ2-5	once	CASSSSGGAKTQYF	TGTGCCAGCAGCTCCTCGGGGGGGGCGAAGACCCAGTACTTC
NA	14	TRBV21-1	TRBJ2-5	few	CASSRDPRWETQYF	TGTGCCAGCAGCAGGGACCCCCGCTGGGAGACCCAGTACTTC
NA	13	TRBV29-1	TRBJ2-2	few	CSVDHANTGELFF	TGCAGCGTTGACCATGCCAACACCGGGGAGCTGTTTTTT
NA	13	TRBV6-1	TRBJ2-7	NA	CASSDEGVGEQYF	TGTGCCAGCAGTGATGAGGGGGTGGGTGAGCAGTACTTC
NA	15	TRBV7-2	TRBJ1-5	NA	CASSVVTHLDSPQHF	TGTGCCAGCAGTGTGGTCACTCACCTTGATTCACCCCAGCATTTT
NA	12	TRBV11-2	TRBJ2-3	NA	CASSLQEYTQYF	TGTGCCAGCAGTTTGCAGGAGTATACGCAGTATTTT
NA	15	TRBV2	TRBJ1-4	NA	CASGWQGGSNEKLFF	TGTGCCAGCGGTTGGCAGGGAGGTTCCAATGAAAAACTGTTTTTT
TRBD2	17	TRBV5-1	TRBJ2-3	NA	CASARARAGGRTDTQYF	TGCGCCAGCGCCCGAGCGAGAGCGGGAGGGAGGACAGATACGCAGTATTTT
NA	14	TRBV11-2	TRBJ1-2	NA	CASSLIQGLYGYTF	TGTGCCAGCAGCTTAATCCAGGGCTTGTATGGCTACACCTTC
NA	17	TRBV19	TRBJ1-4	NA	CASSFGTANPTNEKLFF	TGTGCCAGTAGTTTCGGGACTGCGAACCCAACTAATGAAAAACTGTTTTTT
TRBD2	15	TRBV9	TRBJ2-5	NA	CASSITAGGRETQYF	TGTGCCAGCAGCATCACAGCGGGAGGGAGAGAGACCCAGTACTTC
NA	14	TRBV20-1	TRBJ2-3	NA	CSASDGLRWDTQYF	TGCAGTGCTAGTGACGGGTTGAGGTGGGATACGCAGTATTTT
NA	15	TRBV27	TRBJ1-5	NA	CASSLEGWGNQPQHF	TGTGCCAGCAGTTTAGAGGGTTGGGGCAATCAGCCCCAGCATTTT
TRBD2	15	TRBV10-3	TRBJ2-3	NA	CAIRSGTSGGDTQYF	TGTGCCATCAGATCCGGGACTAGCGGGGGAGATACGCAGTATTTT
NA	12	TRBV6-6	TRBJ2-7	NA	CASSSTPYEQYF	TGTGCCAGCAGTTCTACACCCTACGAGCAGTACTTC
NA	14	TRBV5-1	TRBJ2-2	few	CASSLAFGGGELFF	TGCGCCAGCAGCTTGGCCTTCGGAGGCGGGGAGCTGTTTTTT
TRBD2	13	TRBV12-3/TRBV12-4	TRBJ2-1	many	CASTSGRHHEQFF	TGTGCCAGCACGAGCGGGAGGCACCATGAGCAGTTCTTC
NA	12	TRBV12-3/TRBV12-4	TRBJ1-4	few	CASSYGGEKLFF	TGTGCCAGCAGTTATGGGGGTGAAAAACTGTTTTTT
NA	13	TRBV3-1	TRBJ2-7	few	CASSQLGDYEQYF	TGTGCCAGCAGCCAACTCGGAGACTACGAGCAGTACTTC
TRBD2	14	TRBV7-2	TRBJ2-5	few	CASSPGGPGETQYF	TGTGCCAGCAGCCCGGGGGGGCCAGGGGAGACCCAGTACTTC
TRBD2	15	TRBV5-1	TRBJ2-1	many	CASTPWDSGSAEQFF	TGCGCCAGCACCCCTTGGGATAGCGGGAGTGCTGAGCAGTTCTTC
TRBD2	16	TRBV28	TRBJ2-7	NA	CASSATSGRFPYEQYF	TGTGCCAGCAGCGCAACTAGCGGGAGATTCCCCTACGAGCAGTACTTC
NA	14	TRBV10-3	TRBJ2-7	NA	CAISANRGGYEQYF	TGTGCCATCAGTGCTAACAGGGGAGGCTACGAGCAGTACTTC
TRBD2	19	TRBV12-3/TRBV12-4	TRBJ2-1	few	CASSLLGTSGVGVLNEQFF	TGTGCCAGCAGTTTACTTGGCACTAGCGGGGTGGGAGTTCTCAATGAGCAGTTCTTC
NA	14	TRBV27	TRBJ2-1	few	CASSLEDRHNEQFF	TGTGCCAGCAGTTTGGAAGATCGACACAATGAGCAGTTCTTC
NA	16	TRBV5-1	TRBJ2-3	many	CASSLELGRASDTQYF	TGCGCCAGCAGCTTGGAGCTGGGCAGGGCCTCAGATACGCAGTATTTT
NA	13	TRBV9	TRBJ2-7	NA	CASSVIPGYEQYF	TGTGCCAGCAGCGTAATACCCGGGTACGAGCAGTACTTC
NA	14	TRBV6-1	TRBJ1-2	few	CASSWEGENYGYTF	TGTGCCAGCAGCTGGGAGGGGGAAAACTATGGCTACACCTTC
NA	14	TRBV4-3	TRBJ2-7	many	CASSQDIRPYEQYF	TGCGCCAGCAGCCAAGACATCAGACCCTACGAGCAGTACTTC
NA	17	TRBV7-9	TRBJ2-5	NA	CASSPRWGLKAQETQYF	TGTGCCAGCAGCCCCCGTTGGGGACTTAAGGCCCAAGAGACCCAGTACTTC
NA	12	TRBV9	TRBJ2-7	few	CASVGRSYEQYF	TGTGCCAGCGTCGGACGCTCCTACGAGCAGTACTTC
NA	15	TRBV24-1	TRBJ2-3	few	CATSDATGFTDTQYF	TGTGCCACCAGTGATGCGACAGGTTTCACAGATACGCAGTATTTT
NA	13	TRBV6-5	TRBJ2-5	many	CASSYGLSSAQYF	TGTGCCAGCAGTTACGGACTCTCCTCGGCCCAGTACTTC
TRBD1	15	TRBV7-2	TRBJ1-3	once	CASSTTGGSGNTIYF	TGTGCCAGCAGCACAACAGGGGGATCTGGAAACACCATATATTTT
NA	13	TRBV20-1	TRBJ1-6	NA	CSVKDTPNSPLHF	TGCAGTGTTAAGGACACCCCTAATTCACCCCTCCACTTT
NA	15	TRBV28	TRBJ2-3	few	CASSLLTGSTDTQYF	TGTGCCAGCAGTTTATTAACGGGGAGCACAGATACGCAGTATTTT
NA	14	TRBV29-1	TRBJ2-3	NA	CSVRALGPTDTQYF	TGCAGCGTCCGGGCCCTAGGACCCACAGATACGCAGTATTTT
NA	15	TRBV28	TRBJ1-3	few	CASSTRWGSGNTIYF	TGTGCCAGCAGTACACGGTGGGGGTCTGGAAACACCATATATTTT
NA	15	TRBV12-3/TRBV12-4	TRBJ1-5	NA	CASSLEQGGKQPQHF	TGTGCCAGCAGTTTAGAGCAGGGTGGAAAACAGCCCCAGCATTTT
NA	17	TRBV4-1	TRBJ2-3	NA	CASSQDRWFRKTDTQYF	TGCGCCAGCAGCCAAGATAGATGGTTTAGGAAAACAGATACGCAGTATTTT
TRBD1	16	TRBV12-3/TRBV12-4	TRBJ1-1	few	CASSPYRGRTNTEAFF	TGTGCCAGCAGTCCTTACAGGGGCAGAACAAACACTGAAGCTTTCTTT
NA	13	TRBV20-1	TRBJ1-5	many	CSAREINNQPQHF	TGCAGTGCTAGGGAGATAAACAATCAGCCCCAGCATTTT
NA	13	TRBV29-1	TRBJ1-2	many	CSVARGMGYGYTF	TGCAGCGTTGCCCGGGGGATGGGCTATGGCTACACCTTC
NA	12	TRBV2	TRBJ2-7	NA	CASSEGAYEQYF	TGTGCCAGCAGTGAAGGCGCGTACGAGCAGTACTTC
TRBD1	15	TRBV25-1	TRBJ1-6	few	CASSEYGQGNSPLHF	TGTGCCAGCAGTGAATATGGACAGGGGAATTCACCCCTCCACTTT
NA	13	TRBV11-2	TRBJ1-5	NA	CASSFERNQPQHF	TGTGCCAGCAGCTTTGAGAGGAATCAGCCCCAGCATTTT